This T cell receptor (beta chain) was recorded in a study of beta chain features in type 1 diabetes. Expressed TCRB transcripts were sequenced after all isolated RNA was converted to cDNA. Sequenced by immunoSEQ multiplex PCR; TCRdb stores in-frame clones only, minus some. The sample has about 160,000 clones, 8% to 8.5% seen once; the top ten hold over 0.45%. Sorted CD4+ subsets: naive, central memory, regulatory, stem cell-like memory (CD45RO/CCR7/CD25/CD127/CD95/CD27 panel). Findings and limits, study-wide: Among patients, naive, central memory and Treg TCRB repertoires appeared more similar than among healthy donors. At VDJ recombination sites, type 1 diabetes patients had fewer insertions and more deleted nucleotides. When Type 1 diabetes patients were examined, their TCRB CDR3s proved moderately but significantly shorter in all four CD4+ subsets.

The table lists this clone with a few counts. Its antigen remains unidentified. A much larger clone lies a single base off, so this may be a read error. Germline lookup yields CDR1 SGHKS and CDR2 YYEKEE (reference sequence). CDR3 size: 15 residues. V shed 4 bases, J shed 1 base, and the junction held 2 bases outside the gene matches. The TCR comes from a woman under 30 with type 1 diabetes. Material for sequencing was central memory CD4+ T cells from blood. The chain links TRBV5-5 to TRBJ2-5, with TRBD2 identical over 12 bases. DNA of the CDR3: TGTGCCAGCAGCCGGACTAGCGGGGCCCAAGAGACCCAGTACTTC. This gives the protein CASSRTSGAQETQYF.